This T cell receptor (beta chain) was sequenced during a study of radiotherapy plus CTLA-4 blockade in lung cancer. The method was immunoSEQ multiplex PCR; TCRdb's version includes in-frame clones alone and lacks a portion of them. The sample consists of over 100,000 clones, 81% of them appearing once. V was clipped by 2 bases and J by 0 bases, with 11 bases between them. From germline, CDR1 is SGHDT and CDR2 YYEEEE. This CDR3 has 15 residues. The sequence came from a human donor with non-small cell lung cancer that progressed on radiotherapy plus ipilimumab. Some clones in this sample may be carry-over from other donors' samples. Material: peripheral blood, obtained from a patient treated with radiotherapy plus ipilimumab. This rearrangement joins TRBV5-6 to TRBJ1-1; TRBD1 is a possible D gene (6 bases). DNA of the CDR3: TGTGCCAGCAGCTTACCGGGACAAATGAACACTGAAGCTTTCTTT. This translates into CASSLPGQMNTEAFF.